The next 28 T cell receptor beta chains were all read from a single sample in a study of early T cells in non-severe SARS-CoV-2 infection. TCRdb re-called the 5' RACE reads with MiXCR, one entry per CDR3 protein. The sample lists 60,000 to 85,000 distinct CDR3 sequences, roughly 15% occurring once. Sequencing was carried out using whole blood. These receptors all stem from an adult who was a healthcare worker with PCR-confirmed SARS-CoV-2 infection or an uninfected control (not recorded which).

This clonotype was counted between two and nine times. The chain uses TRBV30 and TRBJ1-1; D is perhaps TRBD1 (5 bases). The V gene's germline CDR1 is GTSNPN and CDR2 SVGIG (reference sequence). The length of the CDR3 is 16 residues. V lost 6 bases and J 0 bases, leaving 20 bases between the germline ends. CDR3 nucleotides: TGTGCCTGCCGCCCGGGGGGACCTACCCTGAACACTGAAGCTTTCTTT. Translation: CACRPGGPTLNTEAFF.

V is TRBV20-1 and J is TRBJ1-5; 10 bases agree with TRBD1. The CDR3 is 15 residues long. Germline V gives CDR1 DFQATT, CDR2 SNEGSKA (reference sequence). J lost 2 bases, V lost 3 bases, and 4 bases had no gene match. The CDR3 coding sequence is TGCAGTGCTAGGACCGGGACAGGGGGCAATCAGCCCCAGCATTTT. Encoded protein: CSARTGTGGNQPQHF.

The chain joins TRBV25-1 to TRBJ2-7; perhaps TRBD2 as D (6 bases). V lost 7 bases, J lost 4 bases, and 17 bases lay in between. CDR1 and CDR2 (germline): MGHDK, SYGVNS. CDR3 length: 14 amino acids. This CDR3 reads CASTNAGKLYEQYF. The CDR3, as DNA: TGTGCCAGCACTAACGCGGGGAAGTTATACGAGCAGTACTTC.

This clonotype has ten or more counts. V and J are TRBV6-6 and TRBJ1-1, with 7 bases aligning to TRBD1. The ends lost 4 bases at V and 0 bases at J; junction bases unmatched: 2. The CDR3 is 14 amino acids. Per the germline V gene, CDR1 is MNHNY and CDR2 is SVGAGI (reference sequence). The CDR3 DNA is TGTGCCAGCAGTTCAGGGGGGTTGAACACTGAAGCTTTCTTT. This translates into CASSSGGLNTEAFF.

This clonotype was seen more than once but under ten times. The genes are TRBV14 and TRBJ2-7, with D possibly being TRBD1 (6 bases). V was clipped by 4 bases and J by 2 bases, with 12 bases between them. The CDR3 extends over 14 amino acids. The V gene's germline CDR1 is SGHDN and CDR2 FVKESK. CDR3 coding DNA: TGTGCCAGCAGCCCAGTCGACAGGCCCTACGAGCAGTACTTC. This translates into CASSPVDRPYEQYF.

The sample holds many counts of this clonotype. Here the CDR3 reads CATSDPPQKYGYTF. CDR3 sequence (DNA): TGTGCCACCAGTGACCCCCCCCAGAAATATGGCTACACCTTC. V gene TRBV24-1 combines with J gene TRBJ1-2; D unresolved. The CDR3 spans 14 residues. CDR1 and CDR2 from the germline V gene are KGHDR and SFDVKD. Trimming took off 4 bases at V and 5 bases at J, with 13 bases between the two ends.

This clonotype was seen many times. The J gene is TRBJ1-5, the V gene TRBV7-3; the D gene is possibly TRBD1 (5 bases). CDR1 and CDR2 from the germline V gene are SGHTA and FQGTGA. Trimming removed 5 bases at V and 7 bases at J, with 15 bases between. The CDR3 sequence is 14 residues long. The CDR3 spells CASSRARVSQPQHF. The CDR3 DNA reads TGTGCCAGCAGCAGGGCCAGGGTGAGCCAGCCCCAGCATTTT. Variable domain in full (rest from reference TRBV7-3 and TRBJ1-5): GAGVSQTPSNKVTEKGKYVELRCDPISGHTALYWYRQSLGQGPEFLIYFQGTGAADDSGLPNDRFFAVRPEGSVSTLKIQRTERGDSAVYLCASSRARVSQPQHFGDGTRLSIL.

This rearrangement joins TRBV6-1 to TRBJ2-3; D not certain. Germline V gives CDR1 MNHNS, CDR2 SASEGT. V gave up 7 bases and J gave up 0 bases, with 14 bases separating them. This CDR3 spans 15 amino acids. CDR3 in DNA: TGTGCCAGCATCGAGGTCCGAACTAGCACAGATACGCAGTATTTT. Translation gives CASIEVRTSTDTQYF.

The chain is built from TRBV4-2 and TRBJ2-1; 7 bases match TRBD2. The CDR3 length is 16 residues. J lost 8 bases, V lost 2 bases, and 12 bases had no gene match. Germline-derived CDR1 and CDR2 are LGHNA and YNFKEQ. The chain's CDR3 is CASSQQTKRLADEQFF. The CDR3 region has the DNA TGTGCCAGCAGCCAACAAACCAAGCGACTAGCCGATGAGCAGTTCTTC.

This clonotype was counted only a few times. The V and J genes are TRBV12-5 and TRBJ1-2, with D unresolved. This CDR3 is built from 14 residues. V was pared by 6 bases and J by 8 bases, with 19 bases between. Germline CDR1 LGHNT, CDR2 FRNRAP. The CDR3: CASGDDNSWKGYTF. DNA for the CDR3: TGTGCTAGTGGAGATGACAATTCGTGGAAAGGCTACACCTTC.

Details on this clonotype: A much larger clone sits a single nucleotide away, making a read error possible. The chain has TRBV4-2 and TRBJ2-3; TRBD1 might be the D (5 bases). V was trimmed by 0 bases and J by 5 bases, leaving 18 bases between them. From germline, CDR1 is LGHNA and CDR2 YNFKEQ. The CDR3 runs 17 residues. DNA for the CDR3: TGTGCCAGCAGCCAAGATCTTTGGGCAGGGCTAAAAGATACGCAGTATTTT. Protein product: CASSQDLWAGLKDTQYF.

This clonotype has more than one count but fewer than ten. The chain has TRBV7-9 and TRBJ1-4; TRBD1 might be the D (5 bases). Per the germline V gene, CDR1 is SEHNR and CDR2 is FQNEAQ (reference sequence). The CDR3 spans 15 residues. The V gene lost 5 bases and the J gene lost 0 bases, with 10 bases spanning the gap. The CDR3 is CASSPETATNEKLFF. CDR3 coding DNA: TGTGCCAGCAGCCCCGAGACAGCAACTAATGAAAAACTGTTTTTT.

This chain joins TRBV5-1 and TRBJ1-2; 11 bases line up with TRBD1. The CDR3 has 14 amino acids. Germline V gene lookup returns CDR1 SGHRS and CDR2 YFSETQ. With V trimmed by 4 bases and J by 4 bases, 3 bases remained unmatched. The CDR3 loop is CASSSGQGAYGYTF. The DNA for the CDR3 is TGCGCCAGCAGCAGCGGACAGGGGGCCTATGGCTACACCTTC.

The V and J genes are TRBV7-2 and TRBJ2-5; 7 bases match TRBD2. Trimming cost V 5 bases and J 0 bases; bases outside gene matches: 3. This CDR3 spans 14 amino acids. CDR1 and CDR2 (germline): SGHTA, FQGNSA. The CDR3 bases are TGTGCCAGCAGCCAGCTAGCGGACCAAGAGACCCAGTACTTC. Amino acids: CASSQLADQETQYF.

As DNA, the CDR3 is TGTGCCAGCAGCTTAGAGCCTACCGGGGAGCTGTTTTTT. Protein sequence: CASSLEPTGELFF. The chain is built from TRBV7-2 and TRBJ2-2; D gene uncertain. The CDR3 sequence is 13 residues long. CDR1 and CDR2 from the germline V gene are SGHTA and FQGNSA. V gave up 1 base and J gave up 5 bases, with 5 bases separating them.

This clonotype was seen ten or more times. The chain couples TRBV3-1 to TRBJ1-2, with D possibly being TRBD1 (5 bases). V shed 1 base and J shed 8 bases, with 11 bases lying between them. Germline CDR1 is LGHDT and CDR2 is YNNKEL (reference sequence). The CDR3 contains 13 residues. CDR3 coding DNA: TGTGCCAGCAGCCAAGTTCAGGGTGGCGGCTACACCTTC. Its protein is CASSQVQGGGYTF. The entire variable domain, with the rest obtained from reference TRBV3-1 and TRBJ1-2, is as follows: DTAVSQTPKYLVTQMGNDKSIKCEQNLGHDTMYWYKQDSKKFLKIMFSYNNKELIINETVPNRFSPKSPDKAHLNLHINSLELGDSAVYFCASSQVQGGGYTFGSGTRLTVV.

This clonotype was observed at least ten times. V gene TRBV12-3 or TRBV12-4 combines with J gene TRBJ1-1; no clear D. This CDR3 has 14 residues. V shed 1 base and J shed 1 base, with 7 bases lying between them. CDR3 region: CASSLGPENTEAFF. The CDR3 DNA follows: TGTGCCAGCAGTTTAGGGCCCGAGAACACTGAAGCTTTCTTT.

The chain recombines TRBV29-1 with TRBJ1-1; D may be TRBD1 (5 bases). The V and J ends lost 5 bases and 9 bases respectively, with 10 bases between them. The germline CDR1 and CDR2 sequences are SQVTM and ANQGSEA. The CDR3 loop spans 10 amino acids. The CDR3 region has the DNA TGCAGCGTTACGGGGGTTCAAGCTTTCTTT. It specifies CSVTGVQAFF.

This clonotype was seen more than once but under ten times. CDR3 sequence reads: CASSPGLAADTQYF. The DNA of the CDR3 is TGTGCCAGCAGCCCGGGACTAGCGGCAGATACGCAGTATTTT. The V gene is TRBV11-3, the J gene TRBJ2-3, with 11 bases identical to TRBD2. The CDR3 is 14 amino acids. Germline V lookup: CDR1 SGHNT, CDR2 YENEEA. V shed 5 bases and J 4 bases; nucleotides not matched to a gene: 2.

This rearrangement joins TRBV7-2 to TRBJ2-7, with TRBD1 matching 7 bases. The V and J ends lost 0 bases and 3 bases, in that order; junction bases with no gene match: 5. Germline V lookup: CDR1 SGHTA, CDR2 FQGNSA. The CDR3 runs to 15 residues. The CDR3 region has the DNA TGTGCCAGCAGCTTAGCGGGGACAGTAAACTACGAGCAGTACTTC. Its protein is CASSLAGTVNYEQYF.

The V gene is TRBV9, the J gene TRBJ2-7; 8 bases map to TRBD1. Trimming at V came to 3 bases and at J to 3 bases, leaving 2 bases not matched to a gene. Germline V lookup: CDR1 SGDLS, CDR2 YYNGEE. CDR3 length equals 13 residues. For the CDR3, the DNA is TGTGCCAGCAGCGCCGGGACAGGCTACGAGCAGTACTTC. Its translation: CASSAGTGYEQYF.

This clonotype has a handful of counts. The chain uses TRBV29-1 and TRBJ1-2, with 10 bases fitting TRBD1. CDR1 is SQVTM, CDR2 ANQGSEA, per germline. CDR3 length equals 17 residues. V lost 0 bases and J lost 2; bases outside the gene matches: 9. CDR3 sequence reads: CSVEDPGTGASNYGYTF. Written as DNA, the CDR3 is TGCAGCGTTGAAGATCCCGGGACAGGGGCCTCAAACTATGGCTACACCTTC.

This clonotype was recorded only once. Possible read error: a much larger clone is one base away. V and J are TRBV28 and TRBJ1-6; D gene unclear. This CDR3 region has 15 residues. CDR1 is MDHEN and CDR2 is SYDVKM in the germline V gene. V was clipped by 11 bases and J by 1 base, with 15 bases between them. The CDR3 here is CAGNLSGSYNSPLHF. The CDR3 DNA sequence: TGTGCCGGCAACCTGTCGGGTTCCTATAATTCACCCCTCCACTTT. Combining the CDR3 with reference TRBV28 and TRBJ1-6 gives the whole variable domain DVKVTQSSRYLVKRTGEKVFLECVQDMDHENMFWYRQDPGLGLRLIYFSYDVKMKEKGDIPEGYSVSREKKERFSLILESASTNQTSMYLCAGNLSGSYNSPLHFGNGTRLTVT.

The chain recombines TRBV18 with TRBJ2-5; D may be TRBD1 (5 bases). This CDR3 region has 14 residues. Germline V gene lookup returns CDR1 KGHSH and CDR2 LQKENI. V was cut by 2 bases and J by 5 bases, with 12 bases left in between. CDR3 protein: CASSPLQVTETQYF. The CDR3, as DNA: TGTGCCAGCTCACCATTACAGGTCACGGAGACCCAGTACTTC.

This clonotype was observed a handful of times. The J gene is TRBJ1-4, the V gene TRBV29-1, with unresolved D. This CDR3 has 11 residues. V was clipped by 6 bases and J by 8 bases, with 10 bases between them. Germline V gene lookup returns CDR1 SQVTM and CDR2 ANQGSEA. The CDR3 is CSVWTGEKLFF. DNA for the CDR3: TGCAGCGTGTGGACGGGGGAAAAACTGTTTTTT.

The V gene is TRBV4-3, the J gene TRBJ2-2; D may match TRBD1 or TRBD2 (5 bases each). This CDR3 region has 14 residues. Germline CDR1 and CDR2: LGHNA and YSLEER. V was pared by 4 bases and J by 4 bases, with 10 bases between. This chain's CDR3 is CASSPMRGTGELFF. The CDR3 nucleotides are TGCGCCAGCAGCCCGATGAGGGGCACCGGGGAGCTGTTTTTT.

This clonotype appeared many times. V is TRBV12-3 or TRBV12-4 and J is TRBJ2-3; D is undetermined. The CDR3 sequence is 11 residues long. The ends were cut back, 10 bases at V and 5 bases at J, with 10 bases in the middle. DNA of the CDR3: TGTGCCATTCTAATCGGAGATACGCAGTATTTT. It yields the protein CAILIGDTQYF.

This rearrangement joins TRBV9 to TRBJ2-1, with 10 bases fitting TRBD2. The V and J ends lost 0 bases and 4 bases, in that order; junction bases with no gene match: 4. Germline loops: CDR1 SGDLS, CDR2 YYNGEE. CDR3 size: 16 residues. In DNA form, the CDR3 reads TGTGCCAGCAGCGTAGTAATGACTAGCGGGTACAATGAGCAGTTCTTC. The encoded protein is CASSVVMTSGYNEQFF.